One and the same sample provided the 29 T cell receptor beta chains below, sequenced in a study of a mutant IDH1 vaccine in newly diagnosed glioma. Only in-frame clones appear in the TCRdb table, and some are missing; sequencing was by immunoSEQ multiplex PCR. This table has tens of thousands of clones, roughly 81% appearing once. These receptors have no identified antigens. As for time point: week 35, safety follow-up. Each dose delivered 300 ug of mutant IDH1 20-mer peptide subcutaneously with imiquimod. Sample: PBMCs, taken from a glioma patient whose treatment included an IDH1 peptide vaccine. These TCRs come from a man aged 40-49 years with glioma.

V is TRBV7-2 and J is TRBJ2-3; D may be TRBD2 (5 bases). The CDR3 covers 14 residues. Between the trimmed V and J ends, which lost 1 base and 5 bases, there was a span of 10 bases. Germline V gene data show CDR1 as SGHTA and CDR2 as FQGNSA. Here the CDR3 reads CASSLGGSIDTQYF. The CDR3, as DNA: TGTGCCAGCAGCTTAGGAGGGTCAATAGATACGCAGTATTTT. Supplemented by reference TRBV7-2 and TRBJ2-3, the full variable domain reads GAGVSQSPSNKVTEKGKDVELRCDPISGHTALYWYRQSLGQGLEFLIYFQGNSAPDKSGLPSDRFSAERTGGSVSTLTIQRTQQEDSAVYLCASSLGGSIDTQYFGPGTRLTVL.

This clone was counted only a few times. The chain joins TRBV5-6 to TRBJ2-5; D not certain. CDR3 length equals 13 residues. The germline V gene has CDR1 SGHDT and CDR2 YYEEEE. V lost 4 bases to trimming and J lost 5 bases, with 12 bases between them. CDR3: CASSLSGAETQYF. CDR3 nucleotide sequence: TGTGCCAGCAGCCTTTCAGGTGCGGAGACCCAGTACTTC.

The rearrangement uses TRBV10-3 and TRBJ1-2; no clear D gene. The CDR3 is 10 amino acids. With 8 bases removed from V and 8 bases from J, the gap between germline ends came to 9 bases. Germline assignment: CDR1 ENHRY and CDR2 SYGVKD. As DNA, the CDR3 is TGTGCCATCGTGGAGGGCGGCTACACCTTC. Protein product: CAIVEGGYTF.

The CDR3 spells CASSLGVSTGIGYTF. As DNA, the CDR3 is TGTGCCAGCAGCTTAGGGGTCTCGACAGGGATTGGCTACACCTTC. J is TRBJ1-2 and V is TRBV7-2; TRBD1 matches at 7 bases. The J segment lost 7 bases and the V segment lost 1 base, leaving 9 bases of the junction unmatched. The CDR3 has 15 residues. CDR1 and CDR2 (germline): SGHTA, FQGNSA.

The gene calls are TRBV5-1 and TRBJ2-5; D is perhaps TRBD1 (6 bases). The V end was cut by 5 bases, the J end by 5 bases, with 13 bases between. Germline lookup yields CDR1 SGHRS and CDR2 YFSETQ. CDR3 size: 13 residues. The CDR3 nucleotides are TGCGCCAGCAGACAAACAGGGAAGGAGACCCAGTACTTC. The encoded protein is CASRQTGKETQYF.

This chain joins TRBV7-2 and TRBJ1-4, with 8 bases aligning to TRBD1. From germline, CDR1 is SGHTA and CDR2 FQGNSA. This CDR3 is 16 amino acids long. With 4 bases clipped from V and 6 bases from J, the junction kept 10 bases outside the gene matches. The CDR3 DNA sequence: TGTGCCAGCAGCTCCAAAAAGCAGGGGGCGTATGAAAAACTGTTTTTT. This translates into CASSSKKQGAYEKLFF.

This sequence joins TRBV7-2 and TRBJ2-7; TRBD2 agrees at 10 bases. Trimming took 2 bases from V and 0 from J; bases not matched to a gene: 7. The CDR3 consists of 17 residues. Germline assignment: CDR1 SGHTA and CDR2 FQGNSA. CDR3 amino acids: CASSLIPTSGASYEQYF. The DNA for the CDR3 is TGTGCCAGCAGCTTAATCCCTACTAGCGGGGCCTCCTACGAGCAGTACTTC.

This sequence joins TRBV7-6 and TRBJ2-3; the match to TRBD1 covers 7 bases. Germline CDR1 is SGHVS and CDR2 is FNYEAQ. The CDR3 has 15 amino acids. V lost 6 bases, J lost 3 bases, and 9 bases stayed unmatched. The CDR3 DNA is TGTGCCAGCAGAAAAACGGGACAGCAGACAGATACGCAGTATTTT. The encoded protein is CASRKTGQQTDTQYF.

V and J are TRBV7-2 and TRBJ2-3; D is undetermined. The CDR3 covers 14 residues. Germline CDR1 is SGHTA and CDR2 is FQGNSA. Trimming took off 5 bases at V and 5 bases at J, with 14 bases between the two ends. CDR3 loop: CASSQVGSRDTQYF. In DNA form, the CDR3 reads TGTGCCAGCAGCCAGGTGGGGTCAAGAGATACGCAGTATTTT.

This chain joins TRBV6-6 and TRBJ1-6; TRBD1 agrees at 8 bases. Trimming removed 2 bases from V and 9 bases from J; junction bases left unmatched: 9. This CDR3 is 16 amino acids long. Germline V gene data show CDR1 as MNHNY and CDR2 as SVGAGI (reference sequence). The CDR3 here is CASSYTSGGLGSPLHF. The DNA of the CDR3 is TGTGCCAGCAGTTACACTTCAGGGGGCCTTGGTTCACCCCTCCACTTT.

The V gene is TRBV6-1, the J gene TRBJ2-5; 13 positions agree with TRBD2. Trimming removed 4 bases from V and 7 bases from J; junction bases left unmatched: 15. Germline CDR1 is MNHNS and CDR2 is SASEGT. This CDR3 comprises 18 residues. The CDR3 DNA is TGTGCCAGCAGTGTAAGACTAGCGGGGGGCACCCCCCAGGGGACCCAGTACTTC. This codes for CASSVRLAGGTPQGTQYF.

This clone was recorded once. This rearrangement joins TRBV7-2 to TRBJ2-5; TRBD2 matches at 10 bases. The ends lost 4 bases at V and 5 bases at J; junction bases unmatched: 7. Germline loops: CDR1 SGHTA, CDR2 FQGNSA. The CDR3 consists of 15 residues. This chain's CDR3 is CASSSQRGGRETQYF. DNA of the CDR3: TGTGCCAGCAGCTCCCAGCGGGGGGGCCGGGAGACCCAGTACTTC. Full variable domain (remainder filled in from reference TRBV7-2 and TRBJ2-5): GAGVSQSPSNKVTEKGKDVELRCDPISGHTALYWYRQSLGQGLEFLIYFQGNSAPDKSGLPSDRFSAERTGGSVSTLTIQRTQQEDSAVYLCASSSQRGGRETQYFGPGTRLLVL.

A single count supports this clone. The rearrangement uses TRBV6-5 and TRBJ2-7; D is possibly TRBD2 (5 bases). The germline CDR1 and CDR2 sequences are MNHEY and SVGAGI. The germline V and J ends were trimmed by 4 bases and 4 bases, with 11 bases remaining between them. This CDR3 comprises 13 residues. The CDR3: CASSLSEGYEQYF. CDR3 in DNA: TGTGCCAGCAGTTTGTCCGAGGGTTACGAGCAGTACTTC.

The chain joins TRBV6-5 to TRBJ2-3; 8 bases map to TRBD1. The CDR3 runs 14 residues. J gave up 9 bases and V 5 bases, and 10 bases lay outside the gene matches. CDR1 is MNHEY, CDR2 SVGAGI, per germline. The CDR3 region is CASSIRDRTSTQYF. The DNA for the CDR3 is TGTGCCAGCAGTATCCGGGACAGGACCTCAACGCAGTATTTT.

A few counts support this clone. Written as DNA, the CDR3 is TGTGCCACCAGCAGAGATACGGGGCTTTATGGCTACACCTTC. Its translation: CATSRDTGLYGYTF. The rearrangement uses TRBV15 and TRBJ1-2; tentative D call: TRBD1 (5 bases). V dropped 0 bases and J dropped 5 bases, with 10 bases sitting between them. From germline, CDR1 is LNHNV and CDR2 YYDKDF (reference sequence). The CDR3 sequence is 14 residues long.

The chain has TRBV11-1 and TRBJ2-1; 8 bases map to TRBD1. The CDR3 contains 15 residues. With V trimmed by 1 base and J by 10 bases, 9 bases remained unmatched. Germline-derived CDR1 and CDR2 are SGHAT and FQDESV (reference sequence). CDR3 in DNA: TGTGCCAGCAGCTTAGGGTCTCAGGGGGCAGGGGAGCAGTTCTTC. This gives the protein CASSLGSQGAGEQFF.

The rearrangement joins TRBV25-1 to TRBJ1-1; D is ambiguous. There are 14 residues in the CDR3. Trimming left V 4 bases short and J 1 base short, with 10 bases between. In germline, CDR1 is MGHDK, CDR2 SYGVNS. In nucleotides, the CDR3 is TGTGCCAGCAGTGCCTCTGGATGGAACACTGAAGCTTTCTTT. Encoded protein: CASSASGWNTEAFF.

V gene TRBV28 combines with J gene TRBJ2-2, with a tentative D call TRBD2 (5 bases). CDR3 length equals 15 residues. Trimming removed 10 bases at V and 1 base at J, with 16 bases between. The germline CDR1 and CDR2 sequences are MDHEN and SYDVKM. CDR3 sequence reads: CATVDLSMNTGELFF. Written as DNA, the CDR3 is TGTGCCACCGTGGACTTGTCAATGAACACCGGGGAGCTGTTTTTT.

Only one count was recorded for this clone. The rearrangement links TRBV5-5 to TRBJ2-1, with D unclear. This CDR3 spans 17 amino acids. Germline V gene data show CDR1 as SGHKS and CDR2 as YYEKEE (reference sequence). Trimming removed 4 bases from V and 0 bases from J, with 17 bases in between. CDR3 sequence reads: CASSLRGRPSSYNEQFF. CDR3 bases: TGTGCCAGCAGCCTTCGAGGTCGACCTAGCTCCTACAATGAGCAGTTCTTC.

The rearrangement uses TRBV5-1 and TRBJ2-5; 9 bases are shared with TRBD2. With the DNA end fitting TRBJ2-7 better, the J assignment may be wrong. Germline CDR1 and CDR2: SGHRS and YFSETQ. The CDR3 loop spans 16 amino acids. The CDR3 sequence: CASSAHFSGSGYEQYF. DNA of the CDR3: TGCGCCAGCAGCGCCCACTTTAGCGGGAGTGGGTACGAGCAGTACTTC.

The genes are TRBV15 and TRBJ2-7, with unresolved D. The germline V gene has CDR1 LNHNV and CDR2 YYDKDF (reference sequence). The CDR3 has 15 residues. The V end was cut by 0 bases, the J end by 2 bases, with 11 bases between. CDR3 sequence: CATSRDLGFTYEQYF. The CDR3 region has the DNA TGTGCCACCAGCAGAGATCTAGGGTTCACCTACGAGCAGTACTTC.

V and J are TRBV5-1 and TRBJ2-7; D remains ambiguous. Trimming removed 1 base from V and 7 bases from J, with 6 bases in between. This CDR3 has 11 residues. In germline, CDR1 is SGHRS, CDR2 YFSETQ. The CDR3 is CASSLTSEQYF. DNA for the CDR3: TGCGCCAGCAGCTTGACTTCAGAGCAGTACTTC.

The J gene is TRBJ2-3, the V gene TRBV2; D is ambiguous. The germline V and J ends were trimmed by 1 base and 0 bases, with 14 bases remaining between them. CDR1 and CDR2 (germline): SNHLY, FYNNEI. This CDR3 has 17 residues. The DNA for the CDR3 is TGTGCCAGCAGTGAAGGGGTAACCCTTACTAGCACAGATACGCAGTATTTT. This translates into CASSEGVTLTSTDTQYF. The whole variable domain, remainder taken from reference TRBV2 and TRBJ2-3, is EPEVTQTPSHQVTQMGQEVILRCVPISNHLYFYWYRQILGQKVEFLVSFYNNEISEKSEIFDDQFSVERPDGSNFTLKIRSTKLEDSAMYFCASSEGVTLTSTDTQYFGPGTRLTVL.

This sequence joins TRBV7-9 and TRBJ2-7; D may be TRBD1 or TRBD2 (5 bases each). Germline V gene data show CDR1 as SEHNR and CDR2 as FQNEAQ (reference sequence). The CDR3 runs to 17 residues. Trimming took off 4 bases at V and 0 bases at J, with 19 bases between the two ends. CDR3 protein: CASSSNRGPFSSYEQYF. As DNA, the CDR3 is TGTGCCAGCAGCTCAAACCGGGGCCCTTTCAGCTCCTACGAGCAGTACTTC. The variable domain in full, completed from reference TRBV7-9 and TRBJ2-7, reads DTGVSQNPRHKITKRGQNVTFRCDPISEHNRLYWYRQTLGQGPEFLTYFQNEAQLEKSRLLSDRFSAERPKGSFSTLEIQRTEQGDSAMYLCASSSNRGPFSSYEQYFGPGTRLTVT.

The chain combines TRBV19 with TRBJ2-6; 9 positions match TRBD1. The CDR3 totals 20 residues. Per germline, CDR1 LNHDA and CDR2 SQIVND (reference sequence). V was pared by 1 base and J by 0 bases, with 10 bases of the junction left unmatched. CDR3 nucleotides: TGTGCCAGTAGTATAGGGGGACAGGGAAGCTTTAGCTCTGGGGCCAACGTCCTGACTTTC. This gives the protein CASSIGGQGSFSSGANVLTF.

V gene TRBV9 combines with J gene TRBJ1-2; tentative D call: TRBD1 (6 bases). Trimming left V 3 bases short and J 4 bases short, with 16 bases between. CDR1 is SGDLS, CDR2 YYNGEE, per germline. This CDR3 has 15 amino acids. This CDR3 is CASSEGGGPSYGYTF. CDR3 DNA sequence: TGTGCCAGCAGCGAGGGGGGAGGGCCCAGCTATGGCTACACCTTC.

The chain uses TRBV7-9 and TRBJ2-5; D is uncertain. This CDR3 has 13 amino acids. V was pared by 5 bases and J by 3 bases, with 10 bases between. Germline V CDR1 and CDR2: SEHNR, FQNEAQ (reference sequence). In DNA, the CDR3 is TGTGCCAGCAGCCTCTCAACAGAAGAGACCCAGTACTTC. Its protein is CASSLSTEETQYF.

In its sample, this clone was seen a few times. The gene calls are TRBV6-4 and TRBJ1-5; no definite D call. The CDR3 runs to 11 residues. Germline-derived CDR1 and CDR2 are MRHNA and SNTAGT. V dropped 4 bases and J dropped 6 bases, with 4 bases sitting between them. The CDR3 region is CASSGGQPQHF. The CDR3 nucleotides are TGTGCCAGCAGTGGTGGTCAGCCCCAGCATTTT.

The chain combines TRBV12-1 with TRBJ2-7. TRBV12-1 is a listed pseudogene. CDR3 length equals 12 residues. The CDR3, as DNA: TGTGCCAGCAGATCGAGGGGGGACGAGCAGTACTTC. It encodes CASRSRGDEQYF.